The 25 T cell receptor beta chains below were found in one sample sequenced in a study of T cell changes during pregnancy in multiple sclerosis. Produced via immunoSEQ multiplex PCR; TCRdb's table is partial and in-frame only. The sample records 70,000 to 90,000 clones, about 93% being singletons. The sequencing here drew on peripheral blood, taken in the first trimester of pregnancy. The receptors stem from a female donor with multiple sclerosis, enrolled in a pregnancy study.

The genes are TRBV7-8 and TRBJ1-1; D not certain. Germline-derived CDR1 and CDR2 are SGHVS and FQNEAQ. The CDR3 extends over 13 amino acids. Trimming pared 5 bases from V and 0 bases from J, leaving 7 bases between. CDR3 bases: TGTGCCAGCAGCCCCCTGTTGAACACTGAAGCTTTCTTT. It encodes CASSPLLNTEAFF.

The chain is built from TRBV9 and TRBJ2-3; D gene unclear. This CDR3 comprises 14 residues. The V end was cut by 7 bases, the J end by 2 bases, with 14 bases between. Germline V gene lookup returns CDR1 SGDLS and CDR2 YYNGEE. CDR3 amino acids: CASGRGGYTDTQYF. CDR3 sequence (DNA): TGTGCCAGCGGTCGAGGCGGCTACACAGATACGCAGTATTTT.

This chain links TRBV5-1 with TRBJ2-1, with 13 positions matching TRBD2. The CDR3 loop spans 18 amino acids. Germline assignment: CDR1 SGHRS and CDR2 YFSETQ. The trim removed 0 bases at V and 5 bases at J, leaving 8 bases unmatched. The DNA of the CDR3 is TGCGCCAGCAGCTTGGCCCCGGGACTAGCGGGACCTCACAATGAGCAGTTCTTC. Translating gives CASSLAPGLAGPHNEQFF.

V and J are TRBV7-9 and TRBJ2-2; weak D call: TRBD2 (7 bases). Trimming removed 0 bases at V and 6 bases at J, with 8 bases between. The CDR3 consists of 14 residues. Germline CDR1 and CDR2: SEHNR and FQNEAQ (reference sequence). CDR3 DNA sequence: TGTGCCAGCAGCTTAGCGGGGGGGCCCGGGGAGCTGTTTTTT. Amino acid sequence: CASSLAGGPGELFF. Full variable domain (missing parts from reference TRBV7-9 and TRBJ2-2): DTGVSQNPRHKITKRGQNVTFRCDPISEHNRLYWYRQTLGQGPEFLTYFQNEAQLEKSRLLSDRFSAERPKGSFSTLEIQRTEQGDSAMYLCASSLAGGPGELFFGEGSRLTVL.

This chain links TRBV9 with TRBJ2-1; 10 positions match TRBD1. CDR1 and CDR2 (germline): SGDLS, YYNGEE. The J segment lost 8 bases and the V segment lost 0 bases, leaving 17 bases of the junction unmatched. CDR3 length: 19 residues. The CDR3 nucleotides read TGTGCCAGCAGCGTAGCAACACGGACAGGGGGTATTGACGGCCATGAGCAGTTCTTC. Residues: CASSVATRTGGIDGHEQFF.

The CDR3 protein is CSVEGAAPYNEQFF. The CDR3 bases are TGCAGCGTTGAAGGAGCGGCCCCCTACAATGAGCAGTTCTTC. The V gene is TRBV29-1, the J gene TRBJ2-1; D might be TRBD2 (5 bases). The CDR3 contains 14 residues. V lost 1 base and J 2 bases, leaving 9 bases between the germline ends. CDR1 and CDR2 from the germline V gene are SQVTM and ANQGSEA.

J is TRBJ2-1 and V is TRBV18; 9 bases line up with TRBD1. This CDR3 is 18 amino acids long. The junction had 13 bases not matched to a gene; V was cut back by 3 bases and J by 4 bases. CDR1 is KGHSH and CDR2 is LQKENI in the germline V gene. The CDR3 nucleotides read TGTGCCAGCTCACCCGGACAGGGGCCGGCTTCAATATACAATGAGCAGTTCTTC. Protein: CASSPGQGPASIYNEQFF.

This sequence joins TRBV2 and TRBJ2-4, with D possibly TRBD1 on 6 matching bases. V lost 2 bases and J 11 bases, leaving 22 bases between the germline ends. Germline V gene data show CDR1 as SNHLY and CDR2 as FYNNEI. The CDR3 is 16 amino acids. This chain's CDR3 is CASSEPVFGQTEVQYF. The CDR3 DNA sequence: TGTGCCAGCAGTGAACCGGTCTTTGGACAGACAGAGGTTCAGTACTTC.

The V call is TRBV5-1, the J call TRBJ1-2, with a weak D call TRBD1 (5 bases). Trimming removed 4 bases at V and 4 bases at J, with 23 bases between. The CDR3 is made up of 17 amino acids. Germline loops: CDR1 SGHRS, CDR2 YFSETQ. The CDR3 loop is CASSLSSSRDFFYGYTF. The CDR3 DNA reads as TGCGCCAGCAGCCTATCATCCAGCAGGGACTTTTTCTATGGCTACACCTTC. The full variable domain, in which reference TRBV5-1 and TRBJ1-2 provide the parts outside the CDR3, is KAGVTQTPRYLIKTRGQQVTLSCSPISGHRSVSWYQQTPGQGLQFLFEYFSETQRNKGNFPGRFSGRQFSNSRSEMNVSTLELGDSALYLCASSLSSSRDFFYGYTFGSGTRLTVV.

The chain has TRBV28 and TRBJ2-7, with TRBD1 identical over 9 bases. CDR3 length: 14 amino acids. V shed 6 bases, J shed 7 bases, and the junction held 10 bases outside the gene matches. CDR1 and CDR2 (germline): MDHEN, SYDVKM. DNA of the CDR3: TGTGCCAGCAGCACTCATGGGACAGGGCAGGAGCAGTACTTC. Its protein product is CASSTHGTGQEQYF.

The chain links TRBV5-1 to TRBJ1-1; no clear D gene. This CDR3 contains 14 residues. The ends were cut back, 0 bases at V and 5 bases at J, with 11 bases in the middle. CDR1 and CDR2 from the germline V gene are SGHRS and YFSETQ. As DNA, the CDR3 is TGCGCCAGCAGCTTGGAAGCGGGGAGGACTGAAGCTTTCTTT. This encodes CASSLEAGRTEAFF.

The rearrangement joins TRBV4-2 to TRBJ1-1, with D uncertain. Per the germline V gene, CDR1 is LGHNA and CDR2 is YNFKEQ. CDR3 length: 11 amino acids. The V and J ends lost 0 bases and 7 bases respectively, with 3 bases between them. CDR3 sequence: CASSQDLEAFF. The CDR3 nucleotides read TGTGCCAGCAGCCAAGATCTTGAAGCTTTCTTT.

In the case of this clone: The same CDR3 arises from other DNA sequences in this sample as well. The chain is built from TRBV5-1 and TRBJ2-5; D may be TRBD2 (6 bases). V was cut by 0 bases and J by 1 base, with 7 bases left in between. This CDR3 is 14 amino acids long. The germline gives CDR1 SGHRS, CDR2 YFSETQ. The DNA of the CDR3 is TGCGCCAGCAGCTTGGCCGGGGGCCAAGAGACCCAGTACTTC. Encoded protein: CASSLAGGQETQYF. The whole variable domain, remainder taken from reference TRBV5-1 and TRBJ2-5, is KAGVTQTPRYLIKTRGQQVTLSCSPISGHRSVSWYQQTPGQGLQFLFEYFSETQRNKGNFPGRFSGRQFSNSRSEMNVSTLELGDSALYLCASSLAGGQETQYFGPGTRLLVL.

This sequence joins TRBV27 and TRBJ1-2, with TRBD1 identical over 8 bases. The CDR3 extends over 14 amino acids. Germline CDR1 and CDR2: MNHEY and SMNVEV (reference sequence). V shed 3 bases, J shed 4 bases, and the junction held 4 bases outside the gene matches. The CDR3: CASSFQQGVYGYTF. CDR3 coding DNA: TGTGCCAGCAGTTTTCAACAGGGGGTCTATGGCTACACCTTC.

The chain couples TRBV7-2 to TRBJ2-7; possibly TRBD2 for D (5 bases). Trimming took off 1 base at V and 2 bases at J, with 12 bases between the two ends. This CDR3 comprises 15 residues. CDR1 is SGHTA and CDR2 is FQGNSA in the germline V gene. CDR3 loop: CASSLVTGSTYEQYF. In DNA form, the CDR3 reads TGTGCCAGCAGCTTAGTTACGGGGTCAACCTACGAGCAGTACTTC.

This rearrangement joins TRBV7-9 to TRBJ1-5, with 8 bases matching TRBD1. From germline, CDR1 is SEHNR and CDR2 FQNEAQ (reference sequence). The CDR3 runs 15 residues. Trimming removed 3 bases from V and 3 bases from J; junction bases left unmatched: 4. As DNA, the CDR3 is TGTGCCAGCAGCTTCTCGGACAGGGACAATCAGCCCCAGCATTTT. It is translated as CASSFSDRDNQPQHF.

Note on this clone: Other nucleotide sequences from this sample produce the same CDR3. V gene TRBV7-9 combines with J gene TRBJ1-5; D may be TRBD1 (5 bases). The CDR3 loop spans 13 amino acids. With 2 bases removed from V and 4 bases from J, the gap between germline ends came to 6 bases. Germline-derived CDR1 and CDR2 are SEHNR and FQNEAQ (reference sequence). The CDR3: CASSLQGNQPQHF. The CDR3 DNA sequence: TGTGCCAGCAGCTTACAGGGAAATCAGCCCCAGCATTTT.

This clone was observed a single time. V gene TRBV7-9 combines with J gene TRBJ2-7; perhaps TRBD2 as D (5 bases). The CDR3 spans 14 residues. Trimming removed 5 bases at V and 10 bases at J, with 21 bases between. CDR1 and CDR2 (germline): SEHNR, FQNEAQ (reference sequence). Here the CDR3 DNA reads TGTGCCAGCAGCCTAGGACTCGCCCAAGAAGCACAGTACTTC. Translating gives CASSLGLAQEAQYF.

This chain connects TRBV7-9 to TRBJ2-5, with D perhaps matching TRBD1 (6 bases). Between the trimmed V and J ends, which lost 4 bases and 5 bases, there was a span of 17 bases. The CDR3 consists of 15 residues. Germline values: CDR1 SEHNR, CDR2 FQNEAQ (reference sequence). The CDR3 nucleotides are TGTGCCAGCAGCTCGCCGGGACACGGGTGGGAGACCCAGTACTTC. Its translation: CASSSPGHGWETQYF.

CDR3 nucleotide sequence: TGTGCCAGCAGTGCACACAGGATCTCTGGAAACACCATATATTTT. It yields the protein CASSAHRISGNTIYF. The V call is TRBV2, the J call TRBJ1-3, with a tentative D call TRBD1 (5 bases). Germline CDR1 reads SNHLY; CDR2 reads FYNNEI. This CDR3 comprises 15 residues. V was pared by 4 bases and J by 0 bases, with 10 bases between.

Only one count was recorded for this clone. CDR3 sequence reads: CASSRRTDEAFF. CDR3 nucleotides: TGCGCCAGCAGCCGAAGGACAGATGAAGCTTTCTTT. The chain combines TRBV4-1 with TRBJ1-1; maybe TRBD1 (6 bases). V dropped 4 bases and J dropped 7 bases, with 10 bases sitting between them. Germline CDR1 and CDR2: MGHRA and YSYEKL. The CDR3 length is 12 residues.

The CDR3 is CSVAGQSYEQYF. The CDR3 nucleotides read TGCAGCGTTGCGGGACAGTCCTACGAGCAGTACTTC. This chain uses TRBV29-1 with TRBJ2-7; 7 bases line up with TRBD1. The CDR3 is 12 amino acids. The trim removed 4 bases at V and 1 base at J, leaving 1 base unmatched. CDR1 and CDR2 (germline): SQVTM, ANQGSEA.

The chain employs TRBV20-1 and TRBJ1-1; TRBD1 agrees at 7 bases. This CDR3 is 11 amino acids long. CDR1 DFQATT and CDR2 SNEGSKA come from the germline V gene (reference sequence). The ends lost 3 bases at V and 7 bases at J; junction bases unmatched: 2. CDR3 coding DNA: TGCAGTGCTAGCCGGGACAGTGAAGCTTTCTTT. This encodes CSASRDSEAFF.

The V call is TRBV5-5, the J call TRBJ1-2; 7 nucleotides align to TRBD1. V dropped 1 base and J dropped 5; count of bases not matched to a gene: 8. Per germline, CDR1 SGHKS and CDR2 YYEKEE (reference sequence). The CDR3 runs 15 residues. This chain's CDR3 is CASSLNDRVEYGYTF. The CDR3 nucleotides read TGTGCCAGCAGCTTGAATGACAGGGTCGAGTATGGCTACACCTTC.

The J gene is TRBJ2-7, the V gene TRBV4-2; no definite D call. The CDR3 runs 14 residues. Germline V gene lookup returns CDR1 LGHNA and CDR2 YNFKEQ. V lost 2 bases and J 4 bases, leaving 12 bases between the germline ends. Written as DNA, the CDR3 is TGTGCCAGCAGCCAAACCCCAACCGGTTACGAGCAGTACTTC. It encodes CASSQTPTGYEQYF.